This T cell receptor (beta chain) was identified during a study of T cells in Graves' hyperthyroidism and ophthalmopathy. Amplification yielded TCR beta CDR3 regions, with RNA transcripts as the source. Carried out on the TCR CDR3, a first-round RT-PCR used the HTBI primer set. TCRdb reprocessed the multiplex PCR reads with MiXCR, giving one entry per CDR3 protein. The sample lists fewer than 200,000 distinct CDR3 sequences; less than 10% were seen once. The CDR3 runs 13 residues. Between the trimmed V and J ends, which lost 8 bases and 13 bases, there was a span of 20 bases. Per the germline V gene, CDR1 is MNHNS and CDR2 is SASEGT. Hyperthyroidism, newly diagnosed and lasting under 2 months, affected patients aged 18 to 65. Criteria for exclusion of patients were uncontrolled infection, other autoimmune disease, pregnancy or lactation. At first hyperthyroidism diagnosis, before any ophthalmopathy symptoms, the blood sample was collected.

The V call is TRBV6-1, the J call TRBJ1-4, with TRBD1 as a possible D gene (5 bases). The sequence was collected from a woman between 18 and 29 years old with Graves' hyperthyroidism that later progressed to Graves' ophthalmopathy. Sequencing was performed on blood. This chain's CDR3 is CASGPEEGSALFF. Written as DNA, the CDR3 is TGTGCCAGCGGACCGGAGGAGGGGTCGGCACTGTTTTTT.